These 11 T cell receptor beta chains were sequenced from one sample in a study of shared clonotypes between healthy human individuals. Clones were read by immunoSEQ multiplex PCR, and TCRdb kept only the in-frame ones, dropping some. This sample has more than 2 million clones; almost 96% occur once, and the top ten carry roughly 0.13%. Sample: naive CD4+ T cells sorted from blood. Noted subset: CD45RA+ positively selected. The source is a man between 18 and 29 years old in good health.

The rearrangement joins TRBV7-2 to TRBJ2-7; D perhaps matches TRBD2 (7 bases). There are 15 residues in the CDR3. Germline values: CDR1 SGHTA, CDR2 FQGNSA. The ends were cut back, 6 bases at V and 0 bases at J, with 15 bases in the middle. The chain's CDR3 is CASRKGGGPSYEQYF. The CDR3 DNA is TGTGCCAGCAGGAAAGGGGGGGGCCCCTCCTACGAGCAGTACTTC.

The chain links TRBV9 to TRBJ2-5; D is perhaps TRBD1 (7 bases). Trimming took 6 bases from V and 4 from J, leaving 13 bases between them. The CDR3 extends over 13 amino acids. Per the germline V gene, CDR1 is SGDLS and CDR2 is YYNGEE. The CDR3 DNA follows: TGTGCCAGCAATCGACAGGGAGGAGAGACCCAGTACTTC. It encodes CASNRQGGETQYF. The full variable domain, completed using reference TRBV9 and TRBJ2-5, is DSGVTQTPKHLITATGQRVTLRCSPRSGDLSVYWYQQSLDQGLQFLIQYYNGEERAKGNILERFSAQQFPDLHSELNLSSLELGDSALYFCASNRQGGETQYFGPGTRLLVL.

CDR3 sequence: CASSVSLAGYPQETQYF. CDR3 sequence (DNA): TGTGCCAGCAGCGTAAGCCTAGCGGGGTACCCCCAAGAGACCCAGTACTTC. The chain couples TRBV9 to TRBJ2-5; TRBD2 matches 9 bases. CDR1 is SGDLS and CDR2 is YYNGEE in the germline V gene. The CDR3 is 17 residues long. J was trimmed by 1 base and V by 1 base; bases with no gene match: 8.

The chain is built from TRBV6-5 and TRBJ2-2; D gene uncertain. The CDR3 is 15 amino acids. Trimming left V 4 bases short and J 6 bases short, with 15 bases between. Germline CDR1 is MNHEY and CDR2 is SVGAGI. The CDR3 reads CASSSEWLLSGELFF. The DNA of the CDR3 is TGTGCCAGCAGTTCCGAGTGGCTTCTCTCCGGGGAGCTGTTTTTT.

V usage is TRBV5-1 and J usage is TRBJ2-2; 10 bases line up with TRBD2. The V and J ends lost 0 bases and 6 bases, in that order; junction bases with no gene match: 5. Looked up from germline, CDR1 is SGHRS and CDR2 is YFSETQ. The CDR3 has 16 amino acids. The CDR3 loop is CASSLGASGSPGELFF. CDR3 nucleotides: TGCGCCAGCAGCTTGGGGGCTAGCGGGAGCCCCGGGGAGCTGTTTTTT.

The chain employs TRBV7-9 and TRBJ2-1; 9 positions agree with TRBD2. The V and J ends lost 1 base and 9 bases, in that order; junction bases with no gene match: 19. In germline, CDR1 is SEHNR, CDR2 FQNEAQ (reference sequence). The CDR3 runs 19 residues. The CDR3 bases are TGTGCCAGCAGCTTAGAAGGTGTTAGCGGGGGCCTCCGGGGAGCTGAGCAGTTCTTC. Its protein product is CASSLEGVSGGLRGAEQFF.

The rearrangement uses TRBV27 and TRBJ2-7; either TRBD1 or TRBD2 may fit D (5 bases each). Trimming shortened V by 1 base and J by 0 bases, and 10 bases separated the two germline ends. The CDR3 runs to 15 residues. Germline CDR1 reads MNHEY; CDR2 reads SMNVEV (reference sequence). The CDR3 nucleotides read TGTGCCAGCAGTTTATTGGGGGATACCTCCTACGAGCAGTACTTC. The encoded protein is CASSLLGDTSYEQYF.

The DNA of the CDR3 is TGTGCCAGTATGAATACAGGGGGCTTGGTTCAGCCCCAGCATTTT. Amino acids: CASMNTGGLVQPQHF. This chain uses TRBV19 with TRBJ1-5, with TRBD1 matching over 9 bases. CDR1 and CDR2 (germline): LNHDA, SQIVND (reference sequence). The CDR3 sequence is 15 residues long. V gave up 7 bases and J gave up 6 bases; unmatched junction bases: 10.

The rearrangement joins TRBV19 to TRBJ2-7, with TRBD1 identical over 9 bases. From germline, CDR1 is LNHDA and CDR2 SQIVND (reference sequence). CDR3 size: 15 residues. Germline trimming cut 6 bases from V and 2 bases from J; bases unmatched to any gene: 8. The CDR3 DNA is TGTGCCAGTAGCAAATATGGACAGGGGCCCTACGAGCAGTACTTC. Protein product: CASSKYGQGPYEQYF.

About this clone: The sample holds other DNA sequences that translate to the same CDR3. V and J are TRBV7-9 and TRBJ1-1; D is undetermined. Deletions cut 5 bases from V and 1 base from J, with 8 bases between. This CDR3 has 13 residues. Germline-derived CDR1 and CDR2 are SEHNR and FQNEAQ (reference sequence). CDR3 sequence: CASSLPTNTEAFF. CDR3 bases: TGTGCCAGCAGCCTCCCGACGAACACTGAAGCTTTCTTT.

This clone came up once. The chain uses TRBV9 and TRBJ2-3; 7 bases match TRBD2. The CDR3 spans 14 residues. Per the germline V gene, CDR1 is SGDLS and CDR2 is YYNGEE. With 3 bases clipped from V and 5 bases from J, the junction kept 6 bases outside the gene matches. Here the CDR3 DNA reads TGTGCCAGCAGCGCCCTGGCGGGAGAAGATACGCAGTATTTT. This translates into CASSALAGEDTQYF. Full variable domain (remainder filled in from reference TRBV9 and TRBJ2-3): DSGVTQTPKHLITATGQRVTLRCSPRSGDLSVYWYQQSLDQGLQFLIQYYNGEERAKGNILERFSAQQFPDLHSELNLSSLELGDSALYFCASSALAGEDTQYFGPGTRLTVL.